Described below is a single T cell receptor beta chain sequence and its context. This record comes from a study of blood T cell repertoires in COVID-19. Methods used by the authors: Amplification from reference gene primers served as the basis for estimated nucleated cell counts. The method was immunoSEQ multiplex PCR; TCRdb's version includes in-frame clones alone and lacks a portion of them. The D gene and trimming were derived from the DNA, and the V and J assignments and clone size from that table. In the table there are roughly 95,000 clones, about 81% of which are singletons. The CDR3 extends over 17 amino acids. Germline lookup yields CDR1 MGHRA and CDR2 YSYEKL. Trimming took 0 bases from V and 1 from J, leaving 13 bases between them.

This sequence was found in a man at least 80 years old with acute or convalescent COVID-19. This sequence joins TRBV4-1 and TRBJ1-5; D is uncertain. The specimen sequenced was peripheral blood. In DNA, the CDR3 is TGCGCCAGCAGCCAAGATTATGCAGGTACCAGCAATCAGCCCCAGCATTTT. This sequence encodes CASSQDYAGTSNQPQHF.